Following are 18 T cell receptor beta chains from one sample sequenced in a study of a mutant IDH1 vaccine in newly diagnosed glioma. Their specific antigens are unknown. This table comes from immunoSEQ multiplex PCR, and its TCRdb copy is limited to in-frame clones, with some not included. This sample has tens of thousands of clones, with around 83% found just once. The sample's time point: week 23, last vaccination. With topical imiquimod, each dose of the vaccine consisted of 300 ug of mutant IDH1 20-mer peptide. Sequences were derived from PBMCs, sampled from a glioma patient whose treatment included an IDH1 peptide vaccine. The receptor source for this set is a woman between 45 and 65 years old with glioma.

The gene calls are TRBV9 and TRBJ1-5; no clear D gene. The CDR3 sequence is 15 residues long. Germline V gene data show CDR1 as SGDLS and CDR2 as YYNGEE. Trimming removed 0 bases at V and 2 bases at J, with 9 bases between. This chain's CDR3 is CASSVDPGGNQPQHF. The CDR3 DNA reads TGTGCCAGCAGCGTAGACCCGGGTGGCAATCAGCCCCAGCATTTT. The complete variable domain, with remaining parts taken from reference TRBV9 and TRBJ1-5, reads DSGVTQTPKHLITATGQRVTLRCSPRSGDLSVYWYQQSLDQGLQFLIQYYNGEERAKGNILERFSAQQFPDLHSELNLSSLELGDSALYFCASSVDPGGNQPQHFGDGTRLSIL.

The chain is built from TRBV7-9 and TRBJ1-2, with D hard to call. CDR1 and CDR2 from the germline V gene are SEHNR and FQNEAQ (reference sequence). The CDR3 covers 12 residues. Trimming removed 3 bases at V and 7 bases at J, with 9 bases between. CDR3 nucleotide sequence: TGTGCCAGCAGCTTGGTGCAGGTTGGCTACACCTTC. Its translation: CASSLVQVGYTF.

The rearrangement joins TRBV5-6 to TRBJ2-1; 7 bases map to TRBD2. The J segment lost 1 base and the V segment lost 4 bases, leaving 8 bases of the junction unmatched. CDR1 and CDR2 from the germline V gene are SGHDT and YYEEEE. The CDR3 consists of 16 residues. For the CDR3, the DNA is TGTGCCAGCAGCCCCCATGGCGGGAGTTCCTACAATGAGCAGTTCTTC. This encodes CASSPHGGSSYNEQFF.

The chain joins TRBV19 to TRBJ2-7, with TRBD2 matching 7 bases. Trimming at V came to 5 bases and at J to 0 bases, leaving 16 bases not matched to a gene. The CDR3 is made up of 18 amino acids. CDR1 is LNHDA and CDR2 is SQIVND in the germline V gene (reference sequence). The CDR3 here is CASSPTISAGKSSYEQYF. The CDR3, as DNA: TGTGCCAGTAGTCCCACGATTTCAGCGGGAAAGAGCTCCTACGAGCAGTACTTC.

The V gene is TRBV5-1, the J gene TRBJ2-7, with D perhaps TRBD2 (6 bases). Trimming stripped 4 bases from V and 1 base from J, with 21 bases between. This CDR3 has 17 amino acids. Per germline, CDR1 SGHRS and CDR2 YFSETQ. The CDR3: CASSPGRGGGPSYEQYF. Written as DNA, the CDR3 is TGCGCCAGCAGCCCTGGACGGGGAGGTGGTCCGTCCTACGAGCAGTACTTC.

The V gene is TRBV6-5, the J gene TRBJ2-6; D possibly corresponds to TRBD1 (5 bases). Trimming removed 2 bases from V and 4 bases from J, with 6 bases in between. There are 14 residues in the CDR3. Per the germline V gene, CDR1 is MNHEY and CDR2 is SVGAGI. CDR3 nucleotides: TGTGCCAGCAGTTACCAGGGAGGGGCCAACGTCCTGACTTTC. Translating it yields CASSYQGGANVLTF.

V usage is TRBV30 and J usage is TRBJ2-1, with TRBD2 matching over 9 bases. This CDR3 contains 14 residues. Unmatched junction bases numbered 9, after V lost 0 bases and J lost 12 bases. CDR1 is GTSNPN, CDR2 SVGIG, per germline (reference sequence). CDR3 nucleotides: TGTGCCTGGAGTGTAAGGGCTCGCGGGAGGGCGCAGTTCTTC. Translated, it gives CAWSVRARGRAQFF.

The V gene is TRBV27, the J gene TRBJ2-2; the match to TRBD2 covers 7 bases. Per the germline V gene, CDR1 is MNHEY and CDR2 is SMNVEV (reference sequence). V gave up 8 bases and J gave up 5 bases; unmatched junction bases: 11. CDR3 length: 15 amino acids. CDR3 sequence: CASGQSGVVTGELFF. Here the CDR3 DNA reads TGTGCCAGCGGCCAAAGCGGGGTGGTTACCGGGGAGCTGTTTTTT.

The gene calls are TRBV7-9 and TRBJ1-2; maybe TRBD1 (5 bases). The V end was cut by 4 bases, the J end by 7 bases, with 10 bases between. The CDR3 is made up of 12 amino acids. The germline CDR1 and CDR2 sequences are SEHNR and FQNEAQ (reference sequence). The CDR3 sequence is CASSYRGGGYTF. DNA of the CDR3: TGTGCCAGCAGCTACCGGGGCGGTGGCTACACCTTC.

This rearrangement joins TRBV9 to TRBJ1-2, with 8 bases lining up with TRBD1. CDR1 and CDR2 from the germline V gene are SGDLS and YYNGEE. CDR3 length equals 13 residues. V lost 3 bases, J lost 4 bases, and 2 bases stayed unmatched. The chain's CDR3 is CASSDGQGYGYTF. The CDR3, as DNA: TGTGCCAGCAGCGACGGACAGGGCTATGGCTACACCTTC.

The chain recombines TRBV9 with TRBJ1-2; D gene uncertain. Trimming pared 4 bases from V and 4 bases from J, leaving 17 bases between. The CDR3 covers 15 residues. Looked up from germline, CDR1 is SGDLS and CDR2 is YYNGEE. The CDR3 loop is CASSPPTPAGYGYTF. The DNA of the CDR3 is TGTGCCAGCAGCCCTCCGACTCCAGCGGGCTATGGCTACACCTTC.

This chain connects TRBV7-9 to TRBJ2-1, with D perhaps matching TRBD1 or TRBD2 (7 bases each). In germline, CDR1 is SEHNR, CDR2 FQNEAQ (reference sequence). The CDR3 has 15 amino acids. Trimming left V 2 bases short and J 1 base short, with 9 bases between. For the CDR3, the DNA is TGTGCCAGCAGCTTACAGGGGGGGTCCTACAATGAGCAGTTCTTC. This gives the protein CASSLQGGSYNEQFF.

The chain joins TRBV7-9 to TRBJ1-5; 7 bases agree with TRBD1. V was clipped by 5 bases and J by 4 bases; unmatched bases: 5. The germline V gene has CDR1 SEHNR and CDR2 FQNEAQ (reference sequence). The CDR3 has 14 amino acids. In nucleotides, the CDR3 is TGTGCCAGCAGCGCACAGGGGTCAAATCAGCCCCAGCATTTT. This encodes CASSAQGSNQPQHF.

The sample holds one count of this clone. The J gene is TRBJ1-4, the V gene TRBV7-9; D call uncertain. The germline V gene has CDR1 SEHNR and CDR2 FQNEAQ (reference sequence). There are 15 residues in the CDR3. V gave up 3 bases and J gave up 0 bases, with 8 bases separating them. The CDR3 sequence: CASSFGRSTNEKLFF. The DNA for the CDR3 is TGTGCCAGCAGCTTTGGACGGTCAACTAATGAAAAACTGTTTTTT.

J is TRBJ2-7 and V is TRBV19; D might be TRBD1 (5 bases). Deletions cut 5 bases from V and 2 bases from J, with 16 bases between. The CDR3 runs to 15 residues. Germline loops: CDR1 LNHDA, CDR2 SQIVND (reference sequence). The CDR3 sequence is CASSQRAGSPYEQYF. DNA for the CDR3: TGTGCCAGTAGTCAAAGGGCAGGGTCCCCCTACGAGCAGTACTTC.

This chain uses TRBV28 with TRBJ2-1; 7 bases match TRBD2. From germline, CDR1 is MDHEN and CDR2 SYDVKM. The CDR3 consists of 11 residues. V was pared by 3 bases and J by 15 bases, with 5 bases of the junction left unmatched. The CDR3 sequence: CASSFNREAFF. The CDR3 DNA follows: TGTGCCAGCAGTTTTAACCGGGAGGCGTTCTTC. Based on the CDR3 plus reference TRBV28 and TRBJ2-1, the full variable domain is DVKVTQSSRYLVKRTGEKVFLECVQDMDHENMFWYRQDPGLGLRLIYFSYDVKMKEKGDIPEGYSVSREKKERFSLILESASTNQTSMYLCASSFNREAFFGPGTRLTVL.

The J gene is TRBJ2-7, the V gene TRBV7-9, with D unresolved. CDR1 and CDR2 (germline): SEHNR, FQNEAQ (reference sequence). V lost 3 bases and J lost 2, with 5 bases in between. CDR3 size: 12 residues. The CDR3 bases are TGTGCCAGCAGCTTTAACCCCTACGAGCAGTACTTC. It translates to CASSFNPYEQYF.

About this clone: The sample carries other DNA sequences with the same CDR3. The chain's CDR3 is CSVPRALRTEAFF. As DNA, the CDR3 is TGCAGCGTTCCCCGTGCCCTGCGGACTGAAGCTTTCTTT. The V and J genes are TRBV29-1 and TRBJ1-1; D unclear. CDR1 is SQVTM, CDR2 ANQGSEA, per germline. Trimming removed 5 bases from V and 5 bases from J, with 15 bases in between. The CDR3 has 13 residues. Looking up the rest from reference TRBV29-1 and TRBJ1-1 gives the full variable domain: SAVISQKPSRDICQRGTSLTIQCQVDSQVTMMFWYRQQPGQSLTLIATANQGSEATYESGFVIDKFPISRPNLTFSTLTVSNMSPEDSSIYLCSVPRALRTEAFFGQGTRLTVV.